The present TCR beta chain was sequenced within a study of blood T cells in healthy people across ages. The study's findings and limits: Unsorted PBMCs prevented conclusive naive versus antigen-experienced comparison.

A remark on this clonotype: Antigen unknown.

The use of a sample-barcoded 5' primer and a J-beta primer mix characterized a second PCR of 7 to 11 cycles. Every cDNA molecule carried a tag from a template-switch adaptor bearing 12 random nucleotides. TCRdb reprocessed the 5' RACE reads with MiXCR, giving one entry per CDR3 protein. The profile shows 550,000 to 650,000 distinct CDR3 sequences, roughly a quarter of them singletons. Trimming cost V 8 bases and J 4 bases; bases outside gene matches: 6. CDR3 size: 14 residues. Germline V gene sequence: CDR1 MNHEY, CDR2 SVGAGI. The sample was also reused in another study, on T cells of mothers and their children. That source adds: Samples came from a few healthy Caucasian mothers and their six children.

The chain has TRBV6-5 and TRBJ2-3; 10 bases are shared with TRBD2. This receptor was obtained from a boy between 2 and 10 years old in good health. The sequencing sample was made of blood. The CDR3 nucleotides are TGTGCCAGCTTAGATAGCGGGAGGTCAGATACGCAGTATTTT. Translation gives CASLDSGRSDTQYF.